This entry is about one TCR beta chain. What it binds is unknown. V lost 3 bases, J lost 4 bases, and 5 bases lay in between. Germline V lookup: CDR1 SNHLY, CDR2 FYNNEI. This CDR3 region has 12 residues. 13 Jbeta primers and 60 Vbeta primers were used for the PCR. Sequencing used immunoSEQ multiplex PCR; TCRdb keeps in-frame clones, though not all of them. This sample's clone table lists 35,000 to 50,000 clones. This specimen comes from a study of cytomegalovirus exposure and HLA in healthy donors. Study information: A previous analysis identified 100 million or so unique TCR beta sequences derived from about 180 million T cells.

Overall study findings and caveats: Presence/absence analyses assumed roughly uniform sequencing depth across donors. A list of more than 150 TCR beta chains associated with cytomegalovirus was given. TCR beta sequences reportedly predicted most subjects' HLA-A and HLA-B alleles accurately.

The sequencing input was PBMCs. The clonotype was recovered from a male donor in good health and CMV-seronegative. The genes are TRBV2 and TRBJ2-3; D gene ambiguous. DNA for the CDR3: TGTGCCAGCAGTGAGGCCCCAGATACGCAGTATTTT. Protein: CASSEAPDTQYF.